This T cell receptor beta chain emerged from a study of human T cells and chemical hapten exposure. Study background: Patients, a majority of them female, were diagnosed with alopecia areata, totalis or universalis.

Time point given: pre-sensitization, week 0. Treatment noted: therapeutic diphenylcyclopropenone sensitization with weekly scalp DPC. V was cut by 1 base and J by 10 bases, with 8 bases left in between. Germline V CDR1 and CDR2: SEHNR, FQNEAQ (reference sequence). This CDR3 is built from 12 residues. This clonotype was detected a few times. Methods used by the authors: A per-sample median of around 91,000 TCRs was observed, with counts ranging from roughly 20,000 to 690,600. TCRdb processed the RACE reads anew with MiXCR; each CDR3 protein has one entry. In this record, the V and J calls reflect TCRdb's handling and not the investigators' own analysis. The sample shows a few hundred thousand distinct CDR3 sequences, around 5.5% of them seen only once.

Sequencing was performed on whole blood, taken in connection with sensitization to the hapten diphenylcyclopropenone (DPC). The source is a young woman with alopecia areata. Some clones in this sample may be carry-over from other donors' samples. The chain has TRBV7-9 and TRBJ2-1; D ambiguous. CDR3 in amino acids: CASSLEVVEQFF. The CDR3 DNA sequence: TGTGCCAGCAGCTTAGAGGTGGTGGAGCAGTTCTTC.